This T cell receptor (beta chain) was profiled in a study of human T cells and chemical hapten exposure. TCRdb analysed the RACE reads with MiXCR anew, one entry per CDR3 protein. Seen here are some 79,000 distinct CDR3 sequences, 6% to 9% observed once, and the top ten hold 1.5% to 1.9%. The CDR3 length is 17 residues. Germline V CDR1 and CDR2: SGDLS, YYNGEE. The ends were cut back, 0 bases at V and 5 bases at J, with 20 bases in the middle. Time point of the sample: patch test 1, 2 weeks after DPC sensitization. Treatment noted: therapeutic diphenylcyclopropenone sensitization with weekly scalp DPC. Each patch-test visit's blood sample preceded patch application. Unfractionated whole blood was the source of the extracted total RNA. This clonotype was recorded at least ten times.

The chain has TRBV9 and TRBJ2-5; TRBD1 might be the D (5 bases). The TCR sequence derives from a woman in her twenties or thirties with alopecia areata. Some clones in this sample may be carry-over from other donors' samples. This material consisted of whole blood, taken in connection with sensitization to the hapten diphenylcyclopropenone (DPC). CDR3 DNA sequence: TGTGCCAGCAGCGTAGGCAGGGATAAAATAGGTCGTGAGACCCAGTACTTC. Its protein product is CASSVGRDKIGRETQYF.